This TCR beta chain was identified in a study of OX40 agonist ivuxolimab in advanced cancers. Study-wide results and caveats: Clonal expansion from baseline to week 6 occurred in both CD4+ and CD8+ T cells.

Profiled with immunoSEQ multiplex PCR; TCRdb holds only in-frame clones, not every one. This sample yields about 70,000 clones, of which approximately 90% are seen a single time; more than 7.5% belongs to the top ten. A remark on this clone: Its antigen is still unknown. One end of the junction varies from germline; a read error may be responsible.

Germline CDR1 and CDR2: SSHAT and FNYEAQ (reference sequence). The CDR3 has 14 residues. Sequenced here: CD4+ or CD8+ T cells sorted from blood, sampled in a trial of the OX40 agonist ivuxolimab. This receptor was identified in an adult with an advanced solid tumor such as melanoma, head and neck, liver or kidney cancer. The J gene is TRBJ2-7, the V gene TRBV7-7, with D possibly TRBD2 on 6 matching bases. CDR3 DNA: TGTGCTAGCAGCCCCTCGCGGGGTTCCTACGAGCAGTACTTC. Translating gives CASSPSRGSYEQYF.